Following are 24 T cell receptor beta chains from one sample sequenced in a study of shared clonotypes between healthy human individuals. Only in-frame clones appear in the TCRdb table, and some are missing; sequencing was by immunoSEQ multiplex PCR. There are nearly 2 million clones in the sample; about 95% occur only once, and approximately 1.2% lies in the top ten. CD45RO-negative, CCR7-positively selected cells formed the naive CD8 fraction, excluding terminally differentiated effector memory CD45RA+ cells. The sequencing sample was made of naive CD8+ T cells sorted from blood. Source of these receptors: a man aged 18 to 35 in good health.

The chain employs TRBV5-1 and TRBJ2-1, with 12 bases aligning to TRBD2. The V and J ends lost 2 bases and 8 bases, in that order; junction bases with no gene match: 11. Germline loops: CDR1 SGHRS, CDR2 YFSETQ. The CDR3 has 17 residues. CDR3 in amino acids: CASSFKPTSGGFDEQFF. As DNA, the CDR3 is TGCGCCAGCAGCTTCAAGCCGACTAGCGGGGGCTTCGATGAGCAGTTCTTC.

The rearrangement uses TRBV4-1 and TRBJ2-1; 13 bases map to TRBD2. The ends lost 0 bases at V and 3 bases at J; junction bases unmatched: 5. Germline V gene lookup returns CDR1 MGHRA and CDR2 YSYEKL. The CDR3 consists of 18 residues. This chain's CDR3 is CASSQDATSGGYYNEQFF. CDR3 in DNA: TGCGCCAGCAGCCAAGATGCGACTAGCGGGGGGTACTACAATGAGCAGTTCTTC.

The chain employs TRBV21-1 and TRBJ2-5; TRBD2 is the table's D call, not checked against the DNA. TRBV21-1 counts as a pseudogene. CDR3 length equals 18 residues. The CDR3 loop reads CASSKSGGKPVDGETQYF. The CDR3 DNA is TGTGCCAGCAGCAAAAGCGGGGGTAAACCCGTAGATGGAGAGACCCAGTACTTC.

The V gene is TRBV4-2, the J gene TRBJ2-2; TRBD2 might be the D (6 bases). In germline, CDR1 is LGHNA, CDR2 YNFKEQ. The V end was cut by 1 base, the J end by 5 bases, with 8 bases between. This CDR3 region has 14 residues. The CDR3 nucleotides read TGTGCCAGCAGCCAAGTCGGGGGTACCGGGGAGCTGTTTTTT. Amino acid sequence: CASSQVGGTGELFF.

The rearrangement joins TRBV28 to TRBJ2-7, with TRBD2 as a possible D gene (5 bases). Germline lookup yields CDR1 MDHEN and CDR2 SYDVKM. Trimming removed 6 bases from V and 2 bases from J, with 17 bases in between. This CDR3 has 15 amino acids. The CDR3 loop reads CASSPEAEGAYEQYF. The CDR3 bases are TGTGCCAGCAGCCCGGAGGCCGAAGGAGCCTACGAGCAGTACTTC.

This chain connects TRBV4-1 to TRBJ2-1, with 8 positions matching TRBD2. After removal of 0 bases from V and 5 bases from J, the junction contained 3 bases not matched to a gene. The CDR3 runs 15 residues. Germline V CDR1 and CDR2: MGHRA, YSYEKL. CDR3 amino acids: CASSQDLAGNNEQFF. The CDR3 DNA reads TGCGCCAGCAGCCAAGATTTAGCGGGGAACAATGAGCAGTTCTTC.

This chain links TRBV11-2 with TRBJ2-7; 9 bases agree with TRBD2. V gave up 0 bases and J gave up 0 bases; unmatched junction bases: 3. Looked up from germline, CDR1 is SGHAT and CDR2 is FQNNGV. CDR3 length: 16 amino acids. CDR3 amino acids: CASSLDLAGDSYEQYF. In DNA, the CDR3 is TGTGCCAGCAGCTTAGACTTAGCGGGAGACTCCTACGAGCAGTACTTC.

The chain links TRBV11-3 to TRBJ1-3, with no clear D. The CDR3 consists of 14 residues. CDR1 and CDR2 (germline): SGHNT, YENEEA. Deletions cut 4 bases from V and 0 bases from J, with 7 bases between. The CDR3 loop reads CASSSRDSGNTIYF. The CDR3 DNA sequence: TGTGCCAGCAGCTCAAGGGACTCTGGAAACACCATATATTTT.

V is TRBV4-3 and J is TRBJ1-4, with D hard to call. Looked up from germline, CDR1 is LGHNA and CDR2 is YSLEER. The CDR3 extends over 14 amino acids. Trimming left V 4 bases short and J 5 bases short, with 11 bases between. The chain's CDR3 is CASSLGRENEKLFF. The CDR3 region has the DNA TGCGCCAGCAGCCTTGGACGGGAAAATGAAAAACTGTTTTTT.

The chain carries TRBV29-1 and TRBJ2-7; 12 bases fit TRBD2. The CDR3 is 12 residues long. The germline V gene encodes CDR1 SQVTM and CDR2 ANQGSEA. J was trimmed by 5 bases and V by 4 bases; bases with no gene match: 0. The CDR3: CSVGTSGDEQYF. In DNA, the CDR3 is TGCAGCGTTGGGACTAGCGGGGACGAGCAGTACTTC.

This clone has just one count. The gene calls are TRBV18 and TRBJ2-3, with 7 bases matching TRBD2. The CDR3 is 14 amino acids. With V trimmed by 3 bases and J by 2 bases, 2 bases remained unmatched. Germline V gene sequence: CDR1 KGHSH, CDR2 LQKENI. Here the CDR3 reads CASSPGLFTDTQYF. DNA of the CDR3: TGTGCCAGCTCACCGGGACTATTCACAGATACGCAGTATTTT.

The V call is TRBV2, the J call TRBJ2-1, with TRBD2 matching 8 bases. The trim removed 6 bases at V and 3 bases at J, leaving 4 bases unmatched. CDR1 and CDR2 (germline): SNHLY, FYNNEI. The CDR3 length is 14 residues. As DNA, the CDR3 is TGTGCCAGCAGCCGTAGCGGGATCTACAATGAGCAGTTCTTC. Protein product: CASSRSGIYNEQFF.

J is TRBJ1-1 and V is TRBV6-1, with no clear D. Trimming took off 7 bases at V and 1 base at J, with 10 bases between the two ends. Germline-derived CDR1 and CDR2 are MNHNS and SASEGT. This CDR3 contains 13 residues. CDR3 loop: CASMTSGNTEAFF. CDR3 sequence (DNA): TGTGCCAGCATGACAAGTGGGAACACTGAAGCTTTCTTT.

The chain recombines TRBV28 with TRBJ2-7; D possibly corresponds to TRBD2 (6 bases). CDR1 MDHEN and CDR2 SYDVKM come from the germline V gene. The V gene lost 7 bases and the J gene lost 3 bases, with 16 bases spanning the gap. The CDR3 loop spans 14 amino acids. CDR3 DNA sequence: TGTGCCAGCACCACGGGACTGGACGACTACGAGCAGTACTTC. Its protein product is CASTTGLDDYEQYF.

This clone was counted a few times. J is TRBJ1-2 and V is TRBV9, with D hard to call. This CDR3 has 12 amino acids. Trimming pared 0 bases from V and 6 bases from J, leaving 6 bases between. Germline V gene data show CDR1 as SGDLS and CDR2 as YYNGEE. Written as DNA, the CDR3 is TGTGCCAGCAGCGTAGTCGGGGATGGCTACACCTTC. Its translation: CASSVVGDGYTF. Variable domain in full (rest from reference TRBV9 and TRBJ1-2): DSGVTQTPKHLITATGQRVTLRCSPRSGDLSVYWYQQSLDQGLQFLIQYYNGEERAKGNILERFSAQQFPDLHSELNLSSLELGDSALYFCASSVVGDGYTFGSGTRLTVV.

The chain joins TRBV10-3 to TRBJ1-4; the D gene is possibly TRBD1 (6 bases). The CDR3 has 14 residues. The germline gives CDR1 ENHRY, CDR2 SYGVKD. V was cut by 8 bases and J by 5 bases, with 15 bases left in between. The CDR3 sequence: CAIAGGTQNEKLFF. CDR3 nucleotide sequence: TGTGCCATCGCAGGCGGGACACAGAATGAAAAACTGTTTTTT.

This chain uses TRBV7-2 with TRBJ2-1, with D unclear. The germline CDR1 and CDR2 sequences are SGHTA and FQGNSA. The length of the CDR3 is 12 residues. With 2 bases removed from V and 9 bases from J, the gap between germline ends came to 8 bases. The CDR3 DNA reads TGTGCCAGCAGCTTAAGAACGGGTGAGCAGTTCTTC. Its translation: CASSLRTGEQFF. Full variable domain (outside the CDR3, taken from reference TRBV7-2 and TRBJ2-1): GAGVSQSPSNKVTEKGKDVELRCDPISGHTALYWYRQSLGQGLEFLIYFQGNSAPDKSGLPSDRFSAERTGGSVSTLTIQRTQQEDSAVYLCASSLRTGEQFFGPGTRLTVL.

This sequence joins TRBV4-1 and TRBJ2-5; D may be TRBD1 (5 bases). Trimming took 2 bases from V and 5 from J, leaving 12 bases between them. CDR3 size: 14 residues. Per the germline V gene, CDR1 is MGHRA and CDR2 is YSYEKL. The DNA for the CDR3 is TGCGCCAGCAGCCAAATCCAGGGTCTGGAGACCCAGTACTTC. The encoded protein is CASSQIQGLETQYF.

The chain is built from TRBV7-9 and TRBJ1-1; D uncertain. Germline CDR1 is SEHNR and CDR2 is FQNEAQ (reference sequence). The CDR3 spans 11 residues. V shed 5 bases and J shed 6 bases, with 7 bases lying between them. The CDR3 DNA sequence: TGTGCCAGCAGCCATATCCCTGAAGCTTTCTTT. Translating it yields CASSHIPEAFF.

The chain couples TRBV13 to TRBJ2-1; tentatively, D is TRBD1 or TRBD2 (5 bases each). This CDR3 comprises 14 residues. V lost 3 bases and J lost 8, with 14 bases in between. Germline V lookup: CDR1 PRHDT, CDR2 FYEKMQ (reference sequence). CDR3 DNA: TGTGCCAGCAGCTTCTGGGGGAACTGGGATGAGCAGTTCTTC. Its translation is CASSFWGNWDEQFF.

This chain links TRBV7-6 with TRBJ2-7, with TRBD2 as a possible D gene (5 bases). Germline loops: CDR1 SGHVS, CDR2 FNYEAQ. V dropped 2 bases and J dropped 2 bases, with 13 bases sitting between them. The CDR3 runs to 15 residues. The CDR3 loop reads CASSLSGNSAYEQYF. Here the CDR3 DNA reads TGTGCCAGCAGCTTAAGCGGAAATTCTGCCTACGAGCAGTACTTC.

The chain recombines TRBV6-4 with TRBJ2-3; D not certain. Germline V CDR1 and CDR2: MRHNA, SNTAGT. The V end was cut by 0 bases, the J end by 5 bases, with 12 bases between. The CDR3 runs to 15 residues. The CDR3 sequence is CASSDSVTGRDTQYF. CDR3 coding DNA: TGTGCCAGCAGTGACTCTGTAACTGGCCGAGATACGCAGTATTTT.

This clone came up once. The chain recombines TRBV5-4 with TRBJ2-1; tentative D call: TRBD2 (5 bases). Trimming took 4 bases from V and 6 from J, leaving 14 bases between them. The CDR3 is 14 amino acids. Per germline, CDR1 SGHNT and CDR2 YYREEE (reference sequence). DNA of the CDR3: TGTGCCAGCAGCCGGCCCGGGATCCCCAATGAGCAGTTCTTC. Protein sequence: CASSRPGIPNEQFF.

The chain combines TRBV27 with TRBJ2-7; D might be TRBD2 (5 bases). Germline CDR1 and CDR2: MNHEY and SMNVEV (reference sequence). V was clipped by 8 bases and J by 6 bases, with 14 bases between them. This CDR3 is built from 12 residues. The CDR3 DNA sequence: TGTGCCAGCGGAGGCCAGCACCTCGAGCAGTACTTC. This codes for CASGGQHLEQYF.